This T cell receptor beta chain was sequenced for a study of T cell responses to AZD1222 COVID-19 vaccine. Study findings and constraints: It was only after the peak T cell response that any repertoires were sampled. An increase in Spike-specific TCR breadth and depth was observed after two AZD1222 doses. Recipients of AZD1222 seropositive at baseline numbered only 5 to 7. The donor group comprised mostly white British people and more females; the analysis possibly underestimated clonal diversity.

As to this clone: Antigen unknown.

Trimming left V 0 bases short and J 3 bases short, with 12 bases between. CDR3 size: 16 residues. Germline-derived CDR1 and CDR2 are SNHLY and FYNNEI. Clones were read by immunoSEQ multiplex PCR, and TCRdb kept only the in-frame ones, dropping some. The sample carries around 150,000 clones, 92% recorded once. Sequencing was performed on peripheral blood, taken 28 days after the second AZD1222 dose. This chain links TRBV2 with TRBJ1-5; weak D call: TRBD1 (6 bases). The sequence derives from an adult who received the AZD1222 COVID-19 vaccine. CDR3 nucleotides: TGTGCCAGCAGTGAAGCGTCGGGGGCGCTCAATCAGCCCCAGCATTTT. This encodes CASSEASGALNQPQHF.